This TCR beta chain came from a study of cytomegalovirus exposure and HLA in healthy donors (TCRdb year 2017). As for the study more broadly: According to an earlier analysis of 450 to 650 of the donors, about 179 million T cells yielded approximately 120 million unique TCR beta sequences and about 300 Gb of sequence data. Around 330 gigabases of sequencing data and around 88 million unique TCR sequences made up an early release that covered under 750 HLA-typed donors. Among the roughly 390 genotyped donors, around 81% belonged to the genetic ancestry cluster associated with self-reported Caucasian donors. The aim of the study was to test whether cataloging public T cell receptors could identify signatures of past pathogen exposure. Using immunosequencing, the study profiled T cell repertoires from 666 subjects and related those repertoires to cytomegalovirus serostatus. Along with the roughly 670-subject first cohort, a separate validation cohort of some 130 different subjects was used. High-throughput TCR immunosequencing, statistical association of individual TCRs with disease status, and machine learning were combined to predict cytomegalovirus infection status. A later analysis re-examined previously published TCR beta repertoires from 610 or so donors and added high-resolution HLA genotyping to investigate patterns of TCR occurrence. Rather than drawing on any new phenotypic data, the later analysis identified candidate immune exposures from TCR beta sequences and the way those sequences occurred across donors. In an earlier analysis of about 590 of the donors, high-throughput TCR beta sequencing was used to judge whether each TCR beta V gene segment behaved as functional or pseudogenic. Donor age, sex, ethnicity and CMV serostatus were compiled together with the repertoire data. In a later genetic analysis, genome-wide SNP genotypes for about three fifths of the roughly 670 donors were used, and that subset was treated as a discovery cohort. All discovery cohort repertoires had been generated using a single sequencing platform. HLA typing covered class I and class II loci at four-digit resolution. The number of donors typed differed by locus, with roughly 620-630 for A, B, C, DRB1 and DQB1, more than 500 for DQA1, 606 for DPA1, and around 430 for DPB1. Four or five DR-DQ haplotypes were handled as single units for association and clustering, since linkage in the cohort was strong. Across approximately 400 genotyped donors of the cohort, an average of about 220,000 unique TCR beta nucleotide sequences per donor were sequenced, and about a sixth of those sequences were non-productive. Study-wide findings and limitations: A further reported finding was that TCR beta sequences accurately predicted the HLA-A and HLA-B alleles for most subjects in the first cohort. Because some donors lacked HLA typing at each locus, the association tests relied only on the typed subset. The presence/absence analyses assumed that sequencing depth was roughly uniform across donors, and that assumption may not be true. According to the authors, the approach could potentially be generalized to other disease states and immunological phenotypes. The only immune exposure information available for the cohort was CMV serostatus. An earlier analysis of 450 to 750 of the donors showed that most TCR beta V segments appeared in productive rearrangements either about 90% or about 30% of the time, which broadly matched IMGT annotations. According to a later analysis, parvovirus B19, influenza, CMV and Epstein-Barr virus appeared linked to several top co-occurrence clusters. At a false discovery rate of 0.05, a later analysis linked 15,000 to 20,000 TCR beta sequences to specific HLA alleles. An association between a missense DCLRE1C variant and V-gene and J-gene trimming of TCR beta chains was found in a later genetic analysis and replicated in an independent cohort. In both the original and validation cohorts, the classifier was reported to diagnose cytomegalovirus status with high specificity and sensitivity. In the study, some 160 TCR beta chains were listed as associated with cytomegalovirus. In a later analysis, HLA-associated TCR beta chains showed more clonal expansion and lower generation probabilities than non-associated chains that were equally common. Linkage disequilibrium might explain the correlated functional status among segregating V segments, but an unknown experimental factor could not be excluded. The sequencing pipeline was judged likely to have produced a cluster of highly shared sequence variants as a technical artifact. When HLA alleles, especially DR and DQ, strongly co-occurred, TCR associations were difficult to assign to individual alleles. Because the 87-base-pair reads could not distinguish some IMGT-functional V segments, including TRBV6-2 and TRBV6-3, those segments were excluded. Most CMV-associated TCR beta chains appeared to be HLA-restricted in a later analysis, and the HLA associations seemed to be driven largely by CMV exposure. While some public TCRs were present in many individuals, most TCR sequences turned up only very rarely across donors. In vitro tests confirmed that a few of the cytomegalovirus-associated TCR beta chains recognize cytomegalovirus antigens. In this cohort, only TCR beta chains were sequenced, and detectable features were limited by the absence of alpha or paired-chain data. In a later genetic analysis, fewer N-insertions in productive TCRs were reported among donors in an Asian-associated ancestry cluster than the 666-donor mean. According to a later analysis, TCR association rates differed among HLA loci, with DRB1 alleles showing the most associated TCRs and HLA-C alleles showing the fewest. The earlier analysis of 587 of the donors excluded 15 to 20 rarely observed V segments, including chromosome 9 orphons, because counts were too low.

The method was the immunoSEQ multiplex PCR assay. For the multiplex PCR, a mixture combining 60 forward primers for TCR Vbeta segments and 13 reverse primers for TCR Jbeta segments was used. Amplification of the CDR3 region of rearranged TCR beta genes was performed with a multiplex PCR assay on genomic DNA. On the Illumina HiSeq System, the amplified TCR beta libraries were sequenced as 87-base-pair reads. The authors processed their data as follows. A later analysis counted tens of millions of unique TCR beta chains across the 690 or so repertoires, and roughly 10 million of these chains were shared by at least two donors. Raw reads were error-corrected and collapsed into unique sequences with a nearest-neighbor algorithm that merged closely related sequences to remove PCR and sequencing errors. V, D and J gene segments were assigned by aligning CDR3 sequences to IMGT reference sequences. For a sequence to be retained, a match of at least six nucleotides was required to both a V gene segment and a J gene segment. Rearrangements were classified as productive when the CDR3 lacked stop codons and remained in frame with V and J, and all other rearrangements were classified as non-productive. Following IMGT convention, CDR3 was defined as the stretch from the second conserved V-encoded cysteine to the conserved J-encoded phenylalanine. The earlier analysis of a few hundred of the donors excluded any sequence lacking an unambiguous match to a single V gene segment. In an earlier analysis of several hundred of the donors, a V segment was called functional when productive rearrangements were above 56.7%, and segregating when the standard deviation between donors exceeded 5%. A statistical classification framework was built to diagnose cytomegalovirus status from the catalog of TCR beta chain sequences. A later analysis assigned V and J genes by comparing TCR nucleotide sequences with IMGT/GENE-DB human TR gene sequences. In a later analysis, CDR3 sequences and most-parsimonious VDJ recombination scenarios were assigned using the TCRdist pipeline. A later analysis defined each TCR beta chain by its CDR3 amino acid sequence plus V-gene family, and excluded reads lacking a unique V-gene family. A later analysis removed 500 to 600 highly shared, low-generation-probability nucleotide sequences to deal with suspected cross-contamination and a sequencing artifact. A later analysis calculated a clonal expansion index for each public chain from normalized within-repertoire ranks of inferred template counts. A later analysis computed generation probabilities with a VDJ recombination model fitted to out-of-frame rearrangements, and checked the results against IGoR. In a later analysis, hypergeometric tests were used to score TCR-TCR, TCR-HLA and TCR-CMV co-occurrence, with a repertoire-size bias correction applied to TCR pairs. A later analysis estimated false discovery rates by permuting HLA or CMV assignments 20 times. In a later analysis, co-occurring TCRs were grouped using DBSCAN, and TCRdist sequence similarity was added for clustering within HLA-allele-positive subsets. Repertoires with fewer than 30,000 or more than 120,000 public chains, plus five repertoires with anomalous nucleotide sharing, were excluded from co-occurrence clustering. In TCRdb, the immuneACCESS table is reduced to in-frame sequences with V and J assigned. These tables do not hold every clone; where another copy was compared, an unresolved V gene accounts for under half, and the others remain unexplained. Clone size and the V and J calls come from that table; the DNA yielded D and trimming. In all, the sample holds 150,000 to 200,000 clones, and about 63% of those were seen once. The biggest ten clones account for 2.8% of the sample.

As to this clone: Its antigen target is currently unknown. No clone much larger than this one lies a single base away; base qualities are absent.

The cohort comprised fewer than 750 healthy bone marrow donors. At the time of sampling, every cohort member was nominally healthy, though immune exposures that went unrecorded were likely present. The donor was CMV seropositive and was included in the group of approximately 300 seropositive cohort members. Every donor gave a peripheral blood sample, and the peripheral blood mononuclear cells from that sample were used for TCR beta sequencing. The Qiagen DNeasy Blood Extraction Kit was used to extract genomic DNA from the blood cell samples. CDR1 and CDR2, per the germline V gene, are MGHDK and SYGVNS. V is pruned by 3 bases and J by 0 bases, leaving 4 bases of the junction without a gene match. Taken from cysteine to phenylalanine, the CDR3 has 16 residues. Only the CDR3 portion is preserved as DNA: 48 bases, with reading frame beginning at the first base.

The chain joins TRBV25-1 to TRBJ1-1, with 10 bases in between that match TRBD1. Sequencing was done on a sample of PBMCs. This TCR was recovered from a woman in her thirties or forties in good health and CMV-seropositive. The nucleotide sequence reads TGTGCCAGCAGTGATCCGGGACAGGGGATGAACACTGAAGCTTTCTTT. Its amino acids are CASSDPGQGMNTEAFF.